The 17 T cell receptor beta chains below were found in one sample sequenced in a study of T cell repertoires in cytomegalovirus infection. From the reads, TCRdb called clonotypes with MiXCR, one entry per CDR3 protein. The data contain some 600,000 distinct CDR3 sequences, 20% to 25% of them singletons. Sequenced material: CD8+ T cells from PBMCs. These receptors were collected from a human donor in good health (CMV status not recorded). Some clones in this sample may be carry-over from other donors' samples.

This chain connects TRBV5-4 to TRBJ2-1, with D possibly TRBD1 on 6 matching bases. This CDR3 has 15 residues. Germline V gene lookup returns CDR1 SGHNT and CDR2 YYREEE (reference sequence). Trimming removed 0 bases at V and 6 bases at J, with 13 bases between. The CDR3 DNA reads as TGTGCCAGCAGCTTGGGGGGGACAAGATTCAATGAGCAGTTCTTC. This codes for CASSLGGTRFNEQFF.

In this sample, this clonotype turned up a few times. V and J are TRBV24-1 and TRBJ2-2; D not certain. CDR1 is KGHDR and CDR2 is SFDVKD in the germline V gene. The length of the CDR3 is 14 residues. V lost 3 bases, J lost 5 bases, and 9 bases lay in between. In nucleotides, the CDR3 is TGTGCCACCAGTGATGGTGGGGTGACCGGGGAGCTGTTTTTT. It translates to CATSDGGVTGELFF.

This clonotype has just a few counts. J is TRBJ2-3 and V is TRBV14; D unresolved. The CDR3 sequence is 16 residues long. Trimming stripped 0 bases from V and 2 bases from J, with 12 bases between. Germline V lookup: CDR1 SGHDN, CDR2 FVKESK. CDR3 in amino acids: CASSQDVPSTTDTQYF. The CDR3 DNA follows: TGTGCCAGCAGCCAAGATGTTCCCAGTACCACAGATACGCAGTATTTT.

This clonotype was seen ten or more times. CDR3 sequence (DNA): TGTGCCAGCAGCCCCGCTGGGAGCAGCAATCAGCCCCAGCATTTT. Protein product: CASSPAGSSNQPQHF. The chain uses TRBV7-2 and TRBJ1-5; D is ambiguous. The CDR3 consists of 15 residues. The V end lost 5 bases, the J end lost 1 base, and 12 bases lay between the germline ends. From germline, CDR1 is SGHTA and CDR2 FQGNSA.

As to this clonotype: A clone one base away is much larger, so this may be a read error. CDR3 bases: TGTACCAGCAACCTTGGGGAGACCCAGTACTTC. Its protein product is CTSNLGETQYF. The genes are TRBV7-9 and TRBJ2-5; the D is unclear. This CDR3 is 11 amino acids long. CDR1 is SEHNR and CDR2 is FQNEAQ in the germline V gene (reference sequence).

The J gene is TRBJ1-2, the V gene TRBV9; D is perhaps TRBD1 (6 bases). The CDR3 loop spans 16 amino acids. Germline CDR1 is SGDLS and CDR2 is YYNGEE. V was cut by 0 bases and J by 5 bases, with 17 bases left in between. The CDR3 bases are TGTGCCAGCAGCGTAGAGAGGGACATTCCACATTATGGCTACACCTTC. Protein product: CASSVERDIPHYGYTF.

This clonotype was recorded at least ten times. The rearrangement uses TRBV6-5 and TRBJ2-1; the D gene could be TRBD1 or TRBD2 (5 bases each). V dropped 6 bases and J dropped 5 bases, with 11 bases sitting between them. CDR3 length equals 13 residues. Germline V gene data show CDR1 as MNHEY and CDR2 as SVGAGI. DNA for the CDR3: TGTGCCAGCAGATTGGGACCCAACAATGAGCAGTTCTTC. This gives the protein CASRLGPNNEQFF.

The table lists this clonotype with a few counts. The rearrangement joins TRBV5-4 to TRBJ1-1; no clear D gene. The CDR3 extends over 14 amino acids. V shed 2 bases and J shed 4 bases, with 12 bases lying between them. Germline V gene lookup returns CDR1 SGHNT and CDR2 YYREEE (reference sequence). Here the CDR3 reads CASSLPPASTEAFF. The CDR3 DNA sequence: TGTGCCAGCAGCTTACCCCCAGCCAGCACTGAAGCTTTCTTT.

A remark on this clonotype: A much larger clone differs from this one at a single base, so this may be a read error. This chain links TRBV7-2 with TRBJ1-2, with TRBD1 identical over 7 bases. The CDR3 is made up of 14 amino acids. The germline V gene has CDR1 SGHTA and CDR2 FQGNSA. The CDR3, as DNA: TGTGCCAGCAGCTTAGAAGGGGGCGGAGATGGCGACACCTTC. This encodes CASSLEGGGDGDTF.

The V gene is TRBV14, the J gene TRBJ1-1; D not resolved. The CDR3 spans 15 residues. V was clipped by 0 bases and J by 1 base, with 9 bases between them. Germline loops: CDR1 SGHDN, CDR2 FVKESK. This CDR3 reads CASSQDWRENTEAFF. The DNA for the CDR3 is TGTGCCAGCAGCCAAGATTGGCGAGAGAACACTGAAGCTTTCTTT.

The rearrangement uses TRBV25-1 and TRBJ1-1; D is unresolved. This CDR3 is 13 amino acids long. Trimming removed 5 bases at V and 6 bases at J, with 13 bases between. The germline V gene has CDR1 MGHDK and CDR2 SYGVNS. In DNA, the CDR3 is TGTGCCAGCAGTCGCGGCGTTATGGCTGAAGCTTTCTTT. Protein product: CASSRGVMAEAFF.

This clonotype was seen more than once but under ten times. The gene calls are TRBV20-1 and TRBJ2-1; D is unclear. The CDR3 has 15 amino acids. Germline loops: CDR1 DFQATT, CDR2 SNEGSKA (reference sequence). Trimming took off 0 bases at V and 0 bases at J, with 9 bases between the two ends. The CDR3 protein is CSARDPKSSYNEQFF. The DNA of the CDR3 is TGCAGTGCTAGAGACCCAAAGAGCTCCTACAATGAGCAGTTCTTC.

The CDR3 loop is CASSPIQGVDTNEQFF. CDR3 bases: TGTGCCAGCAGCCCCATCCAGGGGGTTGATACGAATGAGCAGTTCTTC. This chain links TRBV27 with TRBJ2-1; 7 bases are a match to TRBD1. CDR1 is MNHEY and CDR2 is SMNVEV in the germline V gene (reference sequence). Trimming took 6 bases from V and 7 from J; bases not matched to a gene: 15. This CDR3 is 16 amino acids long.

This clonotype showed up just a few times. The V and J genes are TRBV7-9 and TRBJ2-1; 9 bases agree with TRBD1. Looked up from germline, CDR1 is SEHNR and CDR2 is FQNEAQ (reference sequence). The CDR3 consists of 16 residues. With V trimmed by 5 bases and J by 3 bases, 8 bases remained unmatched. The CDR3: CASSPRTGVNYNEQFF. The CDR3 DNA follows: TGTGCCAGCAGCCCAAGGACAGGGGTTAACTACAATGAGCAGTTCTTC.

This clonotype occurred once. V usage is TRBV12-3 or TRBV12-4 and J usage is TRBJ2-7, with D perhaps TRBD1 (6 bases). The V gene lost 7 bases and the J gene lost 3 bases, with 19 bases spanning the gap. CDR3 length: 15 residues. The CDR3 protein is CASTPTGTSNYEQYF. CDR3 in DNA: TGTGCCAGCACCCCCACCGGGACATCGAACTACGAGCAGTACTTC.

The V and J genes are TRBV20-1 and TRBJ2-3, with 8 bases fitting TRBD1. V lost 6 bases to trimming and J lost 5 bases; unmatched junction nucleotides: 13. This CDR3 is built from 15 residues. Germline lookup yields CDR1 DFQATT and CDR2 SNEGSKA (reference sequence). CDR3: CSASPGQGLIDTQYF. CDR3 coding DNA: TGCAGTGCATCTCCCGGACAGGGCTTGATAGATACGCAGTATTTT.

This clonotype was detected a few times. CDR3: CASSPRTGEVYGYTF. In nucleotides, the CDR3 is TGTGCCAGCAGCCCCCGGACAGGGGAGGTATATGGCTACACCTTC. The V and J genes are TRBV7-9 and TRBJ1-2, with TRBD1 matching over 9 bases. CDR1 is SEHNR, CDR2 FQNEAQ, per germline (reference sequence). J was trimmed by 5 bases and V by 5 bases; bases with no gene match: 9. This CDR3 spans 15 amino acids.